Listed below are T cell receptor beta chains from one sample, sequenced in a study of blood T cell repertoires in COVID-19. The method was immunoSEQ multiplex PCR; TCRdb's version includes in-frame clones alone and lacks a portion of them. The table lists more than 200,000 clones, more than 85% of them singletons. Sequences were obtained from PBMCs or T cells enriched from blood (not recorded which). These receptors all stem from a woman aged 25 to 45 who had recovered from COVID-19. Both conserved end residues are part of each CDR3. The D gene is left open where the match is weak. Rows may omit the clone size; those that give it use once, few, many or a size class.

cdr3_nt	cdr3_aa	j_call	v_call	clone_size	d_call
TGTGCCAGCAGTGAAAACATAGATTACACGGGCTATGGCTACACCTTC	CASSENIDYTGYGYTF	TRBJ1-2	TRBV6-1	-	-
TGTGCCAGCAGTACTCTGCCCGGGACTAAAAACACCGGGGAGCTGTTTTTT	CASSTLPGTKNTGELFF	TRBJ2-2	TRBV28	-	TRBD2
TGCGCCAGCAGCCAAGAAAAAGCCCGGGACATCTGGTTTCTTGCGCAGCCCCAGCATTTT	CASSQEKARDIWFLAQPQHF	TRBJ1-5	TRBV4-1	-	-
TGTGCCAGCAGCTACCGGGACAGGCCTAACAATGAGCAGTTCTTC	CASSYRDRPNNEQFF	TRBJ2-1	TRBV27	-	TRBD1
TGTGCCTGGAGTGTAATCCGCTATGGCTACACCTTC	CAWSVIRYGYTF	TRBJ1-2	TRBV30	-	-
TGCGCCAGCAGCCTACGACTAGCGGGAGCTTCTCGGGTATACGAGCAGTACTTC	CASSLRLAGASRVYEQYF	TRBJ2-7	TRBV5-1	-	TRBD2
TGTGCCAGCAGCCCCTGGGGGGTGGGAAACATTCAGTACTTC	CASSPWGVGNIQYF	TRBJ2-4	TRBV7-2	-	-
TGCGCCAGCAGCCAAAGGACAGGGTGGACCGGGGAGCTGTTTTTT	CASSQRTGWTGELFF	TRBJ2-2	TRBV4-3	-	TRBD1
TGTGCCTGGAGTCGGGGTTCTCAGCCCCAGCATTTT	CAWSRGSQPQHF	TRBJ1-5	TRBV30	-	-
TGTGCCAGCAGCGTAGCGGGGATTTACAATGAGCAGTTCTTC	CASSVAGIYNEQFF	TRBJ2-1	TRBV9	-	-
TGTGCCAGCAGCTCACGACAGGGAATCTACAATGAGCAGTTCTTC	CASSSRQGIYNEQFF	TRBJ2-1	TRBV7-9	-	TRBD1
TGTGCCAGCAGTCCGGGACTAGCGGGAGGGCCGTCCTACAATGAGCAGTTCTTC	CASSPGLAGGPSYNEQFF	TRBJ2-1	TRBV28	-	TRBD2
TGTGCCAGCAGTGACCACACAAGGAGGGGTGAAAAACTGTTTTTT	CASSDHTRRGEKLFF	TRBJ1-4	TRBV6-1	-	-
TGTGCCAGCAGCCTCGGCGGCCCGAACACTGAAGCTTTCTTT	CASSLGGPNTEAFF	TRBJ1-1	TRBV14	-	-
TGTGCCAGCAGTCGCTCGTTAGGCGGGACTAGGTCAAACGAGCAGTACTTC	CASSRSLGGTRSNEQYF	TRBJ2-7	TRBV27	few	TRBD2
TGTGCCAGCAAGAACCAAGACGGGACAGAAAGAATGAACACTGAAGCTTTCTTT	CASKNQDGTERMNTEAFF	TRBJ1-1	TRBV27	once	TRBD1
TGTGCCAGCAGTTTATTTACTAGCGGCTACGAGCAGTACTTC	CASSLFTSGYEQYF	TRBJ2-7	TRBV28	-	TRBD2
TGTGCCAGCAGCTCCCAGGGGGCAGATACGCAGTATTTT	CASSSQGADTQYF	TRBJ2-3	TRBV7-9	-	TRBD1
TGTGCCAGCAGTTACTCTACAGGGGATTGGAGTCAGCCCCAGCATTTT	CASSYSTGDWSQPQHF	TRBJ1-5	TRBV6-5	-	TRBD1
TGTGCCTGGACCAGGGGACTAGCGGGAGTGGGAGATACGCAGTATTTT	CAWTRGLAGVGDTQYF	TRBJ2-3	TRBV30	-	TRBD2
TGTGCCAGCAGCCCCTCCGCACGACAGGCTGAACTTGGCTACACCTTC	CASSPSARQAELGYTF	TRBJ1-2	TRBV7-2	once	-
TGTGCCAGCAGTCGGGGACAGGGAGCTAGAGGCTACACCTTC	CASSRGQGARGYTF	TRBJ1-2	TRBV13	-	TRBD1
TGCGCCAGCAGCCGGATCGGACAGGGGAACTACGAGCAGTACTTC	CASSRIGQGNYEQYF	TRBJ2-7	TRBV4-3	few	TRBD1
TGTGCCAGCAGCTCGAGAGCGAACACTGAAGCTTTCTTT	CASSSRANTEAFF	TRBJ1-1	TRBV13	-	-
TGTGCCAGCGGTTGGAGGGTTGCTCAGCCCCAGCATTTT	CASGWRVAQPQHF	TRBJ1-5	TRBV7-8	-	-
TGTGCCAGCAGTTACGGACTAGCCTCCTACAATGAGCAGTTCTTC	CASSYGLASYNEQFF	TRBJ2-1	TRBV6-5	-	TRBD2
TGTGCCAGCAGCCAAGCCCCGGGGACAGGGAAAGGAAACACCATATATTTT	CASSQAPGTGKGNTIYF	TRBJ1-3	TRBV4-2	-	TRBD1
TGTGCCAGCAGTTTAGGGCTGACAGATACGCAGTATTTT	CASSLGLTDTQYF	TRBJ2-3	TRBV12-3/TRBV12-4	-	-
TGTGCCAGCGGACAAAGTCTAGCGGGAGACTTGGATACGCAGTATTTT	CASGQSLAGDLDTQYF	TRBJ2-3	TRBV5-6	-	TRBD2
TGTGCCAGCAGCCGATCCACTAGCGGGGCTTACAATGAGCAGTTCTTC	CASSRSTSGAYNEQFF	TRBJ2-1	TRBV5-4	-	TRBD2
TGCGCCAGCAGCGTTTCACCAGTAACAAACTATGGCTACACCTTC	CASSVSPVTNYGYTF	TRBJ1-2	TRBV5-1	-	-
TGTGCTGGGAGGGAGAGCACCTACAATGAGCAGTTCTTC	CAGRESTYNEQFF	TRBJ2-1	TRBV2	once	TRBD2
TGTGCCAGTAGTATACTACACGGGACTCAAGAGACCCAGTACTTC	CASSILHGTQETQYF	TRBJ2-5	TRBV19	-	-
TGCGCCAGCAGCGAGGGTGGTAACAATCAGCCCCAGCATTTT	CASSEGGNNQPQHF	TRBJ1-5	TRBV5-1	-	-
TGTGCCACCAGTGATTTCAGGGGGGTCAATGAGCAGTTCTTC	CATSDFRGVNEQFF	TRBJ2-1	TRBV24-1	-	-
TGTGCCAGTAGTATGGGCCACGGTTACTACGAGCAGTACTTC	CASSMGHGYYEQYF	TRBJ2-7	TRBV19	-	-
TGTGCCAGTAGTACTCCGGGACAGGGCTTCGCCTATGGCTACACCTTC	CASSTPGQGFAYGYTF	TRBJ1-2	TRBV19	-	TRBD1
TGTGCCAGCAGGCAGACAGAGCAGTTCTTC	CASRQTEQFF	TRBJ2-1	TRBV2	-	-